This T cell receptor beta chain derives from a study of shared clonotypes between healthy human individuals. Study observations and caveats: Sharing across four donors was highest in naive CD4 (approximately 5%) and lowest in memory CD8 (approximately 0.4%). Large depth notwithstanding, sorted-subset sequencing proved incomplete by rarefaction.

This clone appeared a single time. Its specificity is not known. Terminally differentiated effector memory CD45RA+ cells were excluded from the naive CD8 cells, which were CD45RO-negative and positively selected for CCR7. For sorted subsets, about 200 ng DNA per replicate equaled about 30,000 T cell genomes. Some clones are missing from TCRdb's copy, which holds only in-frame ones; the method was immunoSEQ multiplex PCR. The data show hundreds of thousands of clones, approximately 90% seen once. This clonotype originated in a man younger than 40 in good health. The sequencing input was naive CD8+ T cells sorted from blood.

The CDR3 DNA is TGTGCCAGCAGCGCTTTTAGCGGGGGTTACACAGATACGCAGTATTTT. It translates to CASSAFSGGYTDTQYF. J is TRBJ2-3 and V is TRBV9, with 9 bases identical to TRBD2. J lost 2 bases, V lost 3 bases, and 7 bases had no gene match. Germline CDR1 reads SGDLS; CDR2 reads YYNGEE. The CDR3 runs to 16 residues.